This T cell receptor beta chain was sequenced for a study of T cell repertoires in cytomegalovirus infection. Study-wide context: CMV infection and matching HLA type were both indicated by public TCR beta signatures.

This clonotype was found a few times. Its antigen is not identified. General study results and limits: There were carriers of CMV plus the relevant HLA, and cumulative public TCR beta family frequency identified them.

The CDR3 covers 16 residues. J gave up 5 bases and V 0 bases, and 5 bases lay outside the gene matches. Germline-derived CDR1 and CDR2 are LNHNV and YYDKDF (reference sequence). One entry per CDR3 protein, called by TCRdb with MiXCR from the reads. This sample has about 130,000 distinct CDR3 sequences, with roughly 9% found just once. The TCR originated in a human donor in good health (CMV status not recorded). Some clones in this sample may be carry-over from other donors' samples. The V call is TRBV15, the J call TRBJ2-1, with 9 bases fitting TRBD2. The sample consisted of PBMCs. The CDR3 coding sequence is TGTGCCACCAGCAGAGATCAATTAGCGGGGGACAATGAGCAGTTCTTC. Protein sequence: CATSRDQLAGDNEQFF.